The T cell receptor beta chain under discussion was sequenced for a study of shared clonotypes between healthy human individuals. A remark on this clone: Its antigen is undetermined.

Notes on the study in general: How much donors shared clonotypes was expected to be affected by sequencing depth. About 4.5% of naive CD4 clonotypes were common to a handful of donors. Clonotypes which were not shared had lower generation probabilities than clonotypes that all four donors shared.

Measured with immunoSEQ multiplex PCR; TCRdb has only the in-frame clones, and not every one. The table lists about 2.4 million clones, more than 85% of them singletons. There are 19 residues in the CDR3. The source material was naive CD4+ T cells from PBMCs. Subset: CD45RA+ positively selected. The receptor was derived from a man aged 18 to 29 in good health. Some clones in this sample may be carry-over from other donors' samples. The chain is built from TRBV21-1 and TRBJ2-2; TRBD2 was called by the table and not checked on the DNA. TRBV21-1 is shown as a pseudogene. The CDR3 nucleotides read TGTGCCAGCAGCAAAGTACCCCTAACTAGCGGGAGTCTCGCCGGGGAGCTGTTTTTT. It codes for CASSKVPLTSGSLAGELFF.